The rows below give T cell receptor beta chains drawn from one sample of a study of T-cell reconstitution after alpha-beta-depleted transplantation in children. TCRdb reprocessed the PCR reads with MiXCR, giving one entry per CDR3 protein. The sample yields 95,000 to 120,000 distinct CDR3 sequences, almost 6.5% seen once. The sample was PBMCs, mostly from graft donor cells, taken 360 days after TCRalphabeta/CD19-depleted stem cell transplant. The receptors originated from a male patient between 2 and 10 years old who had a stem cell transplant for acute lymphoblastic leukemia, so the T cells may come from the graft donor. CDR3s include the opening cysteine and the closing phenylalanine or tryptophan. Fields, in order: V gene, D gene, CDR3 length, J gene, clone size, CDR3 protein, CDR3 DNA. D genes are given only for firm matches. Size is omitted from some rows. Given values are once, few, many or a class for expanded clones.

TRBV2	NA	15	TRBJ2-7	many	CASSEGRVESYEQYF	TGTGCCAGCAGTGAAGGTAGGGTCGAGTCCTACGAGCAGTACTTC
TRBV28	NA	14	TRBJ1-4	NA	CASRPQGFPEKLFF	TGTGCCAGCAGACCTCAGGGTTTCCCTGAAAAACTGTTTTTT
TRBV27	TRBD2	14	TRBJ2-7	many	CASSLAGGYYEQYF	TGTGCCAGCAGTTTAGCGGGAGGGTACTACGAGCAGTACTTC
TRBV9	TRBD1	15	TRBJ1-4	NA	CASSGRGQGDEKLFF	TGTGCCAGCAGCGGGAGGGGACAGGGTGATGAAAAACTGTTTTTT
TRBV6-2/TRBV6-3	TRBD1	12	TRBJ2-2	NA	CAGTGGTGELFF	TGTGCCGGGACAGGGGGCACCGGGGAGCTGTTTTTT
TRBV4-3	NA	13	TRBJ2-1	few	CASSQEGSGEQFF	TGCGCCAGCAGCCAAGAAGGCTCGGGGGAGCAGTTCTTC
TRBV9	NA	16	TRBJ2-5	few	CASSGRGASRGETQYF	TGTGCCAGCAGCGGGAGAGGGGCCTCAAGAGGAGAGACCCAGTACTTC
TRBV24-1	TRBD1	14	TRBJ1-2	many	CATSEGQGNYGYTF	TGTGCCACCAGTGAAGGACAGGGAAACTATGGCTACACCTTC
TRBV20-1	NA	9	TRBJ2-5	many	CSWGETQYF	TGCAGTTGGGGGGAGACCCAGTACTTC
TRBV25-1	NA	13	TRBJ2-2	many	CASSPGLTGELFF	TGTGCCAGCAGTCCCGGACTCACCGGGGAGCTGTTTTTT
TRBV9	NA	12	TRBJ1-2	few	CASSVQGNGYTF	TGTGCCAGCAGCGTACAGGGGAATGGCTACACCTTC
TRBV12-3/TRBV12-4	TRBD1	14	TRBJ2-7	many	CASSMTGKAYEQYF	TGTGCCAGCAGTATGACAGGGAAGGCCTACGAGCAGTACTTC
TRBV29-1	NA	14	TRBJ2-5	many	CSVEGWTSQETQYF	TGCAGCGTTGAAGGTTGGACCTCGCAAGAGACCCAGTACTTC
TRBV2	TRBD1	15	TRBJ2-2	many	CARGNRGVRTGELFF	TGTGCCAGGGGTAACAGGGGCGTACGTACCGGGGAGCTGTTTTTT
TRBV5-6	NA	14	TRBJ2-7	NA	CAISPGLLSYEQYF	TGTGCCATCAGCCCGGGGCTCCTCAGCTACGAGCAGTACTTC
TRBV6-2/TRBV6-3	NA	13	TRBJ2-1	many	CASSLYRENEQFF	TGTGCCAGCAGCCTCTACCGGGAGAATGAGCAGTTCTTC
TRBV5-1	NA	13	TRBJ2-7	NA	CASSPPGNYEQYF	TGCGCCAGCAGTCCCCCAGGGAACTACGAGCAGTACTTC
TRBV29-1	NA	11	TRBJ2-3	many	CSGEARDTQYF	TGCAGCGGTGAGGCGAGAGATACGCAGTATTTT
TRBV9	NA	13	TRBJ2-7	many	CASSEGSVYEQYF	TGTGCCAGCAGCGAGGGGTCGGTCTACGAGCAGTACTTC
TRBV4-3	NA	16	TRBJ2-7	many	CASSQVAAIGFYEQYF	TGCGCCAGCAGCCAAGTAGCTGCTATCGGCTTCTACGAGCAGTACTTC
TRBV13	TRBD1	15	TRBJ2-5	NA	CASSQGQGRKETQYF	TGTGCCAGCAGCCAAGGACAGGGACGGAAAGAGACCCAGTACTTC
TRBV15	NA	14	TRBJ2-7	many	CATSREGGNYEQYF	TGTGCCACCAGCAGAGAAGGGGGGAACTACGAGCAGTACTTC
TRBV4-3	NA	16	TRBJ1-6	few	CASSQDVLGQNSPLHF	TGCGCCAGCAGCCAAGATGTATTAGGACAGAATTCACCCCTCCACTTT
TRBV12-3/TRBV12-4	NA	12	TRBJ2-1	many	CASSLRRPEQFF	TGTGCCAGCAGTTTAAGGCGACCCGAGCAGTTCTTC
TRBV4-2	NA	14	TRBJ2-3	NA	CASSQDTGSDTQYF	TGTGCCAGCAGCCAAGATACCGGGAGCGATACGCAGTATTTT
TRBV24-1	TRBD1	15	TRBJ2-7	many	CATSDLGQGPYEQYF	TGTGCCACCAGTGATTTAGGACAGGGTCCCTACGAGCAGTACTTC
TRBV27	NA	12	TRBJ2-7	many	CASSPLLGEQYF	TGTGCCAGCAGTCCCCTCCTGGGCGAGCAGTACTTC
TRBV10-3	NA	15	TRBJ1-4	many	CAISESSKGNEKLFF	TGTGCCATCAGTGAGTCCTCGAAGGGTAATGAAAAACTGTTTTTT
TRBV24-1	NA	13	TRBJ1-1	many	CATSDLSGSEAFF	TGTGCCACCAGTGATTTGTCCGGCAGTGAAGCTTTCTTT
TRBV7-7	TRBD1	16	TRBJ2-2	many	CASSWGQGAISGELFF	TGTGCCAGCAGCTGGGGACAGGGGGCGATAAGTGGGGAGCTGTTTTTT
TRBV20-1	TRBD1	15	TRBJ2-7	few	CSARAQGVVSYEQYF	TGCAGTGCTAGAGCACAGGGGGTTGTGTCCTACGAGCAGTACTTC
TRBV11-3	NA	14	TRBJ2-3	few	CASSLSGVGDTQYF	TGTGCCAGCAGCTTAAGCGGTGTGGGGGATACGCAGTATTTT
TRBV14	TRBD1	16	TRBJ2-7	NA	CASSLLSGTGAYEQYF	TGTGCCAGCAGCCTTTTAAGCGGGACAGGGGCCTACGAGCAGTACTTC
TRBV5-1	NA	16	TRBJ2-5	NA	CASSSLGPGSRETQYF	TGCGCCAGCAGCTCTCTGGGACCTGGTTCGAGGGAGACCCAGTACTTC
TRBV10-3	NA	19	TRBJ2-1	many	CAISESGQGRQKSYNEQFF	TGTGCCATCAGTGAGTCTGGCCAGGGTCGACAAAAATCCTACAATGAGCAGTTCTTC
TRBV15	NA	16	TRBJ1-4	NA	CATSRVGYSADEKLFF	TGTGCCACCAGCAGAGTAGGTTACTCCGCCGATGAAAAACTGTTTTTT
TRBV27	NA	14	TRBJ2-7	NA	CASSFSSGTYEQYF	TGTGCCAGCAGTTTTAGTAGCGGTACCTACGAGCAGTACTTC
TRBV28	NA	13	TRBJ2-1	many	CASSGRNGDEQFF	TGTGCCAGCAGTGGTCGTAATGGCGATGAGCAGTTCTTC